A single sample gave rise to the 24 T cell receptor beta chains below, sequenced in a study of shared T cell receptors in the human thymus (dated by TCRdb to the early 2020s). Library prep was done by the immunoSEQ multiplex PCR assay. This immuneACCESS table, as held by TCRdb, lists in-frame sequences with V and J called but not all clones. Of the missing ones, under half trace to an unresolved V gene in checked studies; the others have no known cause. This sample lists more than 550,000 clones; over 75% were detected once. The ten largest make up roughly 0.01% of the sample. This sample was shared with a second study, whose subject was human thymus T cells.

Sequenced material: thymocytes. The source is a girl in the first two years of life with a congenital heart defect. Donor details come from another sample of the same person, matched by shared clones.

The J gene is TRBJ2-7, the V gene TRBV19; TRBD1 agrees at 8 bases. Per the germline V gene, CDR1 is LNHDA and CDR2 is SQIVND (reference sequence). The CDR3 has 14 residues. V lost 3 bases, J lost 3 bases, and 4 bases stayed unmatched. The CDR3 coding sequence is TGTGCCAGTAGTATCTCGGACAGGGACTACGAGCAGTACTTC. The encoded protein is CASSISDRDYEQYF. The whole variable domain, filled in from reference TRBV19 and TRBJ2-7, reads DGGITQSPKYLFRKEGQNVTLSCEQNLNHDAMYWYRQDPGQGLRLIYYSQIVNDFQKGDIAEGYSVSREKKESFPLTVTSAQKNPTAFYLCASSISDRDYEQYFGPGTRLTVT.

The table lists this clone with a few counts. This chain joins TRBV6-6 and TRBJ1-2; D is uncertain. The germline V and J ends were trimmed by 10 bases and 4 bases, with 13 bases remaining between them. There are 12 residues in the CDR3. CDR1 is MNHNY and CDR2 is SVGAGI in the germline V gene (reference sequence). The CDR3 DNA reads TGTGCCATCCGGACTCGGCGCTATGGCTACACCTTC. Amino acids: CAIRTRRYGYTF.

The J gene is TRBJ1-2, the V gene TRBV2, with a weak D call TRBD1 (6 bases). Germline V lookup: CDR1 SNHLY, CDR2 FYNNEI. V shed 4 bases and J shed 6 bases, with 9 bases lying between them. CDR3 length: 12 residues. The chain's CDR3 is CASSVQGHGYTF. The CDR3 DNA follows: TGTGCCAGCAGTGTTCAGGGGCATGGCTACACCTTC.

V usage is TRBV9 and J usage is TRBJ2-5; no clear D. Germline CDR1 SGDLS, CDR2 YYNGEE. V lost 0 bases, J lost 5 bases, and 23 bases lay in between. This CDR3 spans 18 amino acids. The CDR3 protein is CASSVGGLLTIPWETQYF. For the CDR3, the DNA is TGTGCCAGCAGCGTAGGAGGCCTCCTCACGATACCATGGGAGACCCAGTACTTC.

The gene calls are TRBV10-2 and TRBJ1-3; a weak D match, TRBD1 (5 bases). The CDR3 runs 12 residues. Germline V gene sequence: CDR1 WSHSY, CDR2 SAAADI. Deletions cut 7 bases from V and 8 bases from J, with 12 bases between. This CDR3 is CASTGVQDTIYF. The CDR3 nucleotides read TGCGCCAGCACGGGGGTACAAGACACCATATATTTT.

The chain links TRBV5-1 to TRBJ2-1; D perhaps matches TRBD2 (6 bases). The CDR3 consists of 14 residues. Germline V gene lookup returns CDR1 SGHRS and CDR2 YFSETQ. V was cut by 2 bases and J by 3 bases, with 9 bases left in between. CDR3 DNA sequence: TGCGCCAGCAGCTTAAAGGACTACTACAATGAGCAGTTCTTC. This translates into CASSLKDYYNEQFF.

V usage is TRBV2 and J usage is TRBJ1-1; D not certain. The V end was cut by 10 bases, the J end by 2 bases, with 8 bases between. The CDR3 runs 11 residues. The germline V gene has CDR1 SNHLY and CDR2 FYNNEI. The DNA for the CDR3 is TGTGCCATCACCCTAAACACTGAAGCTTTCTTT. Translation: CAITLNTEAFF.

For the CDR3, the DNA is TGTGCCAGCAGCCTTACCCGAGGGAGGCGGGATCAGCCCCAGCATTTT. Protein sequence: CASSLTRGRRDQPQHF. The chain has TRBV13 and TRBJ1-5; unclear D gene. In germline, CDR1 is PRHDT, CDR2 FYEKMQ (reference sequence). The V and J ends lost 5 bases and 5 bases respectively, with 19 bases between them. CDR3 length: 16 amino acids.

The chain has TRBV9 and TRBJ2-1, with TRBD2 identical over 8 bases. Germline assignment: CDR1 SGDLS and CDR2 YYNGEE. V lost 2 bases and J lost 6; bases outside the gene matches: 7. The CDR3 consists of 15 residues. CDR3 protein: CASSVGLGKVNEQFF. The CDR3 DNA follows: TGTGCCAGCAGCGTGGGACTAGGGAAGGTCAATGAGCAGTTCTTC.

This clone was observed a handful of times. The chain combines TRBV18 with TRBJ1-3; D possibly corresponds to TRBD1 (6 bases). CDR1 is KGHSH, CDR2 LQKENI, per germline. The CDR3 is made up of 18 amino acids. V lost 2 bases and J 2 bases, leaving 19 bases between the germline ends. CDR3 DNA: TGTGCCAGCTCACCAAATAAGGAACAGGGTACTACTGGAAACACCATATATTTT. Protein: CASSPNKEQGTTGNTIYF.

CDR3 coding DNA: TGCGCCAGCAGCCCCGTGGGGGCGAACACTGAAGCTTTCTTT. It encodes CASSPVGANTEAFF. This chain joins TRBV4-1 and TRBJ1-1, with a weak D call TRBD1 (6 bases). V was cut by 4 bases and J by 1 base, with 10 bases left in between. CDR1 is MGHRA, CDR2 YSYEKL, per germline. The CDR3 consists of 14 residues.

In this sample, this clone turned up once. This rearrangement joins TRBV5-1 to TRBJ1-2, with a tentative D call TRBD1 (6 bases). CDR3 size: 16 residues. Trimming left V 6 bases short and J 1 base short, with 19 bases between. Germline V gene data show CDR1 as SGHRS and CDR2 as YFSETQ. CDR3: CASTQKPGQLNYGYTF. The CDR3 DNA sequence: TGCGCCAGCACACAAAAGCCGGGACAACTTAACTATGGCTACACCTTC.

CDR3 sequence: CASSFWGWHPREFF. Here the CDR3 DNA reads TGTGCCAGCAGCTTTTGGGGTTGGCACCCGAGGGAGTTCTTC. This rearrangement joins TRBV11-2 to TRBJ2-1, with TRBD2 as a possible D gene (5 bases). V was clipped by 3 bases and J by 14 bases, with 20 bases between them. Germline V gene data show CDR1 as SGHAT and CDR2 as FQNNGV. The CDR3 is made up of 14 amino acids.

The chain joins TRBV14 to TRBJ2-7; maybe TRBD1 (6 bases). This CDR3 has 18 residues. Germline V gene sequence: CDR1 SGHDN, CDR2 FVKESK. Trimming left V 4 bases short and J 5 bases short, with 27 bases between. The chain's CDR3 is CASSPHYFRQAIMDEQYF. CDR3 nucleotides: TGTGCCAGCAGCCCACACTACTTTAGACAGGCCATCATGGACGAGCAGTACTTC.

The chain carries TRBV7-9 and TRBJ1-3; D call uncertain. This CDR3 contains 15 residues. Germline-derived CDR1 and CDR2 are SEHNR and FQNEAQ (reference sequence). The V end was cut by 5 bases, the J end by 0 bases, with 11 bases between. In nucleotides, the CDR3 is TGTGCCAGCAGCCCGCCGGGAACCTCTGGAAACACCATATATTTT. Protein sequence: CASSPPGTSGNTIYF. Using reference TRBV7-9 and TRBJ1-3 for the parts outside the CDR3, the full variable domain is DTGVSQNPRHKITKRGQNVTFRCDPISEHNRLYWYRQTLGQGPEFLTYFQNEAQLEKSRLLSDRFSAERPKGSFSTLEIQRTEQGDSAMYLCASSPPGTSGNTIYFGEGSWLTVV.

The CDR3 here is CASSYPGGTTEAFF. Here the CDR3 DNA reads TGTGCCAGCAGTTACCCCGGGGGGACGACTGAAGCTTTCTTT. V and J are TRBV6-6 and TRBJ1-1; a possible D gene is TRBD1 (5 bases). Between the trimmed V and J ends, which lost 2 bases and 5 bases, there was a span of 12 bases. Germline CDR1 and CDR2: MNHNY and SVGAGI (reference sequence). The CDR3 runs to 14 residues.

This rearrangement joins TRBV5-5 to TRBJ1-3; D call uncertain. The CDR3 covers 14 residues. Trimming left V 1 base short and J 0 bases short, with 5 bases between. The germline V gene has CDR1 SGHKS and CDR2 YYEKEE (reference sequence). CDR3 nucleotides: TGTGCCAGCAGCTTGCTTCGCTCTGGAAACACCATATATTTT. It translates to CASSLLRSGNTIYF.

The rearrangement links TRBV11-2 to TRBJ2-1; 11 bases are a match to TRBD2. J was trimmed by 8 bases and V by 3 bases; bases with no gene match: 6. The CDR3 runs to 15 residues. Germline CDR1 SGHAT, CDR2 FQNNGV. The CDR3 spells CASSFSGGALDEQFF. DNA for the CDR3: TGTGCCAGCAGCTTTAGCGGGGGGGCCCTAGATGAGCAGTTCTTC.

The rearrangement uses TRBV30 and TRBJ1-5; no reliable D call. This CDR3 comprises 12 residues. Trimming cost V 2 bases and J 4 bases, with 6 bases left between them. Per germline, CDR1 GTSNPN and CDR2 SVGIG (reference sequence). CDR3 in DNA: TGTGCCTGGAGTCTCGGGAATCAGCCCCAGCATTTT. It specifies CAWSLGNQPQHF. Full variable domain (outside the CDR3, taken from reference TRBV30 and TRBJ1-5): SQTIHQWPATLVQPVGSPLSLECTVEGTSNPNLYWYRQAAGRGLQLLFYSVGIGQISSEVPQNLSASRPQDRQFILSSKKLLLSDSGFYLCAWSLGNQPQHFGDGTRLSIL.

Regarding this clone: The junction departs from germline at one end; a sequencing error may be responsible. The CDR3 coding sequence is TGTGCCAGCAGTGATGAGACAGGGACACCTCCGGGGTTC. Its protein is CASSDETGTPPGF. The chain couples TRBV25-1 to TRBJ1-2; TRBD1 matches 7 bases. Germline V lookup: CDR1 MGHDK, CDR2 SYGVNS. There are 13 residues in the CDR3.

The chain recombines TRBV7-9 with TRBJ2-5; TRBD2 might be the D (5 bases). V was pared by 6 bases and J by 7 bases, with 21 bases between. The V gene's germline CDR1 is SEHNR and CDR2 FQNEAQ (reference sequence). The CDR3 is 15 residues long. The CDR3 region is CASSPTLALLGTQYF. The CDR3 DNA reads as TGTGCCAGCAGTCCTACTCTAGCCCTCCTCGGGACCCAGTACTTC. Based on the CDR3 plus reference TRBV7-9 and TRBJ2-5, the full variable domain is DTGVSQNPRHKITKRGQNVTFRCDPISEHNRLYWYRQTLGQGPEFLTYFQNEAQLEKSRLLSDRFSAERPKGSFSTLEIQRTEQGDSAMYLCASSPTLALLGTQYFGPGTRLLVL.

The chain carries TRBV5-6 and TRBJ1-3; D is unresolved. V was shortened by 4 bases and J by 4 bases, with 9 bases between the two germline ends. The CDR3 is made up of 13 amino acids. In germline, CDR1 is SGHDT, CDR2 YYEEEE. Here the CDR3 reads CASSPPPGNTIYF. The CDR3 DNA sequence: TGTGCCAGCAGCCCTCCCCCCGGAAACACCATATATTTT.

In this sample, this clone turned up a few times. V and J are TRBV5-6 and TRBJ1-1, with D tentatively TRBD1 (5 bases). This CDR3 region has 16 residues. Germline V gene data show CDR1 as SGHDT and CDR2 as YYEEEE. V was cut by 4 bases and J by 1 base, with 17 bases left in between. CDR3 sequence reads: CASSHTMDQGNTEAFF. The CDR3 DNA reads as TGTGCCAGCAGCCATACGATGGATCAGGGGAACACTGAAGCTTTCTTT. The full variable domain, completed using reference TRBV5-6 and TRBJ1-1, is DAGVTQSPTHLIKTRGQQVTLRCSPKSGHDTVSWYQQALGQGPQFIFQYYEEEERQRGNFPDRFSGHQFPNYSSELNVNALLLGDSALYLCASSHTMDQGNTEAFFGQGTRLTVV.

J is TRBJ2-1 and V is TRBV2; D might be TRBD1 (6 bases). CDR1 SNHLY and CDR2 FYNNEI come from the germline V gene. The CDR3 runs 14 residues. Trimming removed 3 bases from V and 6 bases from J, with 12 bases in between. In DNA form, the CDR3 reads TGTGCCAGCAGTGACAGGGGACCAACCAATGAGCAGTTCTTC. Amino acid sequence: CASSDRGPTNEQFF.